This T cell receptor (beta chain) was identified in a study of tumor-infiltrating lymphocytes in primary liver carcinoma. The sample holds a few counts of this clonotype. J gave up 6 bases and V 4 bases, and 8 bases lay outside the gene matches. Germline V gives CDR1 MDHEN, CDR2 SYDVKM. CDR3 length equals 15 residues. Both blood RNA, taken from unsorted whole blood, and germline DNA were extracted. The patients, who had chronic HBV infection, were treatment-naive (untreated). With a constant-region primer, TCR beta cDNA was made from approximately 450 ng of total RNA. Researchers made the TCR beta libraries by running three nested multiplex PCR rounds with slightly modified ARM-PCR. Forward primers for TRBV1-TRBV30 and a C-beta reverse primer served the first two PCR rounds, at about 10 cycles each. Via MiXCR, TCRdb re-called the multiplex PCR reads, giving one row per CDR3 protein. The table includes around 330,000 distinct CDR3 sequences, approximately 60% detected once.

The sample consisted of peripheral blood. The chain combines TRBV28 with TRBJ2-3, with 9 positions matching TRBD2. The sequence came from a man aged 35-49 years with primary liver carcinoma and hepatitis B virus infection. CDR3: CASSSLAGDKDTQYF. The CDR3 DNA reads as TGTGCCAGCAGTTCCTTAGCGGGAGATAAGGATACGCAGTATTTT.